This T cell receptor (beta chain) came from a study of glioma-infiltrating T cells. This clonotype was detected ten times or more. TCR alpha and beta CDR3 regions were amplified from RNA using iRepertoire nested multiplex PCR. Tissue mRNA or PBMC total RNA, 100-400 ng, went into one-step reverse transcription and amplification. TCRdb fed the multiplex PCR reads into MiXCR, producing one record per CDR3 protein. The table lists under 200,000 distinct CDR3 sequences, approximately 40% of them singletons. Germline V gives CDR1 SGHTS, CDR2 YDEGEE. The V gene lost 3 bases and the J gene lost 1 base, with 13 bases spanning the gap. This CDR3 spans 15 amino acids.

What was sequenced was glioma tissue, nonneoplastic brain tissue, or PBMCs (not recorded which). The TCR sequence derives from a human donor with low-grade glioma or glioblastoma, undergoing nonglioma brain surgery, or in good health (not recorded which). The chain couples TRBV5-8 to TRBJ1-1; D not resolved. The CDR3 sequence is CASSSPLIWNTEAFF. The CDR3 DNA is TGTGCCAGCAGCTCCCCCTTAATATGGAACACTGAAGCTTTCTTT.